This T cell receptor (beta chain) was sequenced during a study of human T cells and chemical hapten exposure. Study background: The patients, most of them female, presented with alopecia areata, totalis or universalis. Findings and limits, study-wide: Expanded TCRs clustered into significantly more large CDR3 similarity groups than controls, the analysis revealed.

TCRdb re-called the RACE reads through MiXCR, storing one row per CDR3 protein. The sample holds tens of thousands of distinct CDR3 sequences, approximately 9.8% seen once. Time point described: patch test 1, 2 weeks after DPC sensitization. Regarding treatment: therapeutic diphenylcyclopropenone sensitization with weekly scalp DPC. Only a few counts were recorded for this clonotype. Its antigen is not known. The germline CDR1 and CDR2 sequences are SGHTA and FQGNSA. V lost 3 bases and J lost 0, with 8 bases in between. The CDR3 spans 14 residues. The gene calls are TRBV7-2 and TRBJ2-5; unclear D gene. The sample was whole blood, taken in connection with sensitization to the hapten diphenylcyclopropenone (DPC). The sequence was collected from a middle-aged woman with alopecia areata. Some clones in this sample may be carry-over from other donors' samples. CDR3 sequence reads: CASSLLGYQETQYF. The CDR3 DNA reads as TGTGCCAGCAGCTTGTTGGGGTACCAAGAGACCCAGTACTTC.